These T cell receptor beta chains were read from a single sample in a study of T cell responses to AZD1222 COVID-19 vaccine. Method: immunoSEQ multiplex PCR; TCRdb's copy keeps in-frame clones and lacks some. Of roughly 200,000 clones in the sample, 91% were seen once. The sequencing used peripheral blood, collected 28 days after the second AZD1222 dose. These receptors originate from an adult who received the AZD1222 COVID-19 vaccine. Each CDR3 is given with its conserved first and last residue. Each record gives: clone size, CDR3 length, V gene, CDR3 protein. Size is stated for part of the rows, as once, few or many counts, or as a class when the clone is expanded.

-,13,TRBV7-9,CASSPRTGPGQYF
once,14,TRBV20-1,CSASLAAVSYEQYF
few,15,TRBV19,CASSLRQGGNQPQHF
-,15,TRBV5-8,CASSLRKGEWLGYTF
once,13,TRBV2,CASGQGYTGELFF
-,13,TRBV7-9,CASSPVDRDRAFF
-,15,TRBV7-3,CASSLMAGDNSPLHF
-,18,TRBV5-1,CASSLILTTSGTAGELFF
-,13,TRBV5-6,CASSPLDGGEAFF
-,11,TRBV2,CASSETTEQYF
-,17,TRBV18,CASSLFSQPPYNSPLHF
-,13,TRBV2,CASSVGGRDDPRF
-,13,TRBV7-7,CASSSQGSGELFF
-,16,TRBV19,CASSILAGSSYNEQFF
-,16,TRBV6-5,CASSYYQGARYNEQFF
-,16,TRBV18,CASSPLNSLGQETQYF
-,13,TRBV5-1,CATGYAGANVLTF